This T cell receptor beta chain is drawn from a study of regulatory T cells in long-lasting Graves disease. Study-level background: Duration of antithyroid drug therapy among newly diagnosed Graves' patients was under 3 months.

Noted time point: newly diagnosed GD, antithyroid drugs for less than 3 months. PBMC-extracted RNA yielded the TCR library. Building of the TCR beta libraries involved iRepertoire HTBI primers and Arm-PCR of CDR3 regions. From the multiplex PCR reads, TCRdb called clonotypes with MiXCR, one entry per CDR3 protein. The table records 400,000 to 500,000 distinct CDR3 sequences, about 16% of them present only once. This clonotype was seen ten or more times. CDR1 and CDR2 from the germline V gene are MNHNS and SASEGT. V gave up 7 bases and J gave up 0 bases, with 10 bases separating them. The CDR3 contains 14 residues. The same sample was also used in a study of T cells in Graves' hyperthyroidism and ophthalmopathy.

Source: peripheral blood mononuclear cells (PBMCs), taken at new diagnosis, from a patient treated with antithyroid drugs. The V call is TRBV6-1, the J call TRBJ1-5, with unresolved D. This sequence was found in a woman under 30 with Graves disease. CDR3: CASMKEYSNQPQHF. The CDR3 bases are TGTGCCAGCATGAAGGAATATAGCAATCAGCCCCAGCATTTT.